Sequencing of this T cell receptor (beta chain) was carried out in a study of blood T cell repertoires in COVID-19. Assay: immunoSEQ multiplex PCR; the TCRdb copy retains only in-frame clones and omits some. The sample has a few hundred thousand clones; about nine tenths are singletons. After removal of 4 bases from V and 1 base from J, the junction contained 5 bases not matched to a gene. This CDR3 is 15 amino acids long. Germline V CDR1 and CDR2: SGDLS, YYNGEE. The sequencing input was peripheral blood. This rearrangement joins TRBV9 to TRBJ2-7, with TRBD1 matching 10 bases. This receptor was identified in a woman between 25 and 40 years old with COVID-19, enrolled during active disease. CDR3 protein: CASSLRTGGSYEQYF. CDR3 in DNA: TGTGCCAGCAGCCTTAGGACAGGGGGGTCCTACGAGCAGTACTTC.